This T cell receptor beta chain was identified in a study of tumor-infiltrating lymphocytes in primary liver carcinoma. Investigators took RNA and DNA out together from 20-30 mg of unsorted bulk tissue. Total RNA (approximately 450 ng) served as template for TCR beta cDNA synthesis primed by a constant-region primer. Each TCR beta library was derived from three nested multiplex PCR rounds that employed slightly modified ARM-PCR. TCRdb re-called the multiplex PCR reads with MiXCR, one entry per CDR3 protein. The data hold around 22,000 distinct CDR3 sequences, with around 81% observed a single time. This clonotype turned up a few times. Relative to the germline gene, one junction end is altered; a read error may explain this. This sequence was found in a woman aged 25-40 years with primary liver carcinoma and hepatitis B virus infection. The specimen was liver tumor tissue from sampling region 2. Sample subset: tumor region T2, inferior pole.

Here the CDR3 reads CVSSYKDSSTYEQYF. The CDR3 coding sequence is TGTGTCAGCAGTTACAAGGACAGTAGCACGTACGAGCAGTACTTC. This chain joins TRBV6-5 and TRBJ2-7, with D possibly TRBD1 on 6 matching bases. The CDR3 loop spans 15 amino acids. Germline V gene sequence: CDR1 MNHEY, CDR2 SVGAGI.